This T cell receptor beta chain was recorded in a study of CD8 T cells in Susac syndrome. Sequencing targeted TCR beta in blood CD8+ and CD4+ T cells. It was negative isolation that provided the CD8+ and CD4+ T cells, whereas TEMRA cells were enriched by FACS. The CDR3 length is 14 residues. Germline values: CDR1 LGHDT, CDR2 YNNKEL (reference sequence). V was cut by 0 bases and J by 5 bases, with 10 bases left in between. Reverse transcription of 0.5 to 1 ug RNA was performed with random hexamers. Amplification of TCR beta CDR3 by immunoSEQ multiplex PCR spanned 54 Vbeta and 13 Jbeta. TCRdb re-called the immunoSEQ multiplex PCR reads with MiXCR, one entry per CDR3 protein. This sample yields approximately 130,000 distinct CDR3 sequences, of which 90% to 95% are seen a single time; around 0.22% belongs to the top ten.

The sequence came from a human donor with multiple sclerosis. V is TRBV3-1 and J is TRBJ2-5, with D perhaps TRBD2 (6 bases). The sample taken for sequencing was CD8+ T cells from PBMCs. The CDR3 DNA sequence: TGTGCCAGCAGCCAAGATCCGGGGAGGGAGACCCAGTACTTC. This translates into CASSQDPGRETQYF.